A single sample gave rise to the 3 T cell receptor beta chains below, sequenced in a study of T-cell memory formation after mild COVID-19. TCRdb fed the 5' RACE reads into MiXCR, producing one record per CDR3 protein. The profile shows hundreds of thousands of distinct CDR3 sequences, less than 25% of them singletons. The sample comprised PBMCs or a T cell subset sorted from them (not recorded which). These receptors were collected from an adult woman who had mild COVID-19 (a few samples of this study predate the infection). Cell type and time point are not known.

This clonotype was observed a handful of times. The rearrangement uses TRBV7-9 and TRBJ1-1, with TRBD1 as a possible D gene (6 bases). Between the trimmed V and J ends, which lost 3 bases and 4 bases, there was a span of 15 bases. The CDR3 length is 15 residues. CDR1 is SEHNR, CDR2 FQNEAQ, per germline (reference sequence). The CDR3 region is CASSFMAGAGTEAFF. In DNA, the CDR3 is TGTGCCAGCAGCTTCATGGCAGGGGCAGGCACTGAAGCTTTCTTT. Full variable domain (rest looked up from reference TRBV7-9 and TRBJ1-1): DTGVSQNPRHKITKRGQNVTFRCDPISEHNRLYWYRQTLGQGPEFLTYFQNEAQLEKSRLLSDRFSAERPKGSFSTLEIQRTEQGDSAMYLCASSFMAGAGTEAFFGQGTRLTVV.

This clonotype came up a few times. The chain carries TRBV19 and TRBJ2-2; D is possibly TRBD1 or TRBD2 (5 bases each). V gave up 0 bases and J gave up 8 bases, with 16 bases separating them. The CDR3 has 16 residues. Per the germline V gene, CDR1 is LNHDA and CDR2 is SQIVND (reference sequence). The CDR3, as DNA: TGTGCCAGTAGTATAGATCAAAAGGGGACCCTAGGGGAGCTGTTTTTT. This codes for CASSIDQKGTLGELFF.

The chain has TRBV6-1 and TRBJ1-1; 8 nucleotides match TRBD1. The CDR3 is 15 residues long. With V trimmed by 4 bases and J by 3 bases, 7 bases remained unmatched. Germline CDR1 reads MNHNS; CDR2 reads SASEGT. CDR3 DNA: TGTGCCAGCAGTGGTAGACAGGGGAGATACACTGAAGCTTTCTTT. Its protein product is CASSGRQGRYTEAFF.